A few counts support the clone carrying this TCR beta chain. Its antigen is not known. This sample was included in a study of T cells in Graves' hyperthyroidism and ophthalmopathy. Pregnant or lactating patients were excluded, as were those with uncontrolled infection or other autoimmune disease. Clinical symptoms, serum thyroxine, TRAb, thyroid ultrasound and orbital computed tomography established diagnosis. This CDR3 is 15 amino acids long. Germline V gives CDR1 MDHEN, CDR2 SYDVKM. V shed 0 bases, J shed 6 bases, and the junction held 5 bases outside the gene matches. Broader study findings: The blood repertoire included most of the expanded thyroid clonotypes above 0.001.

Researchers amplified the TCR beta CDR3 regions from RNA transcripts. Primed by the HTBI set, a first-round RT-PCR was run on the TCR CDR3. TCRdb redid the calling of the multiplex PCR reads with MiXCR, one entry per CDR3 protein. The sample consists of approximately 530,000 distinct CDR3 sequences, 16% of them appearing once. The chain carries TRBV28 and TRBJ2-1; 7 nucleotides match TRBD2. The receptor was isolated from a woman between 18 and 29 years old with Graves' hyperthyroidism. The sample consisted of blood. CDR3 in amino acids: CASSLWAGVFNEQFF. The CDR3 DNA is TGTGCCAGCAGTTTATGGGCGGGAGTTTTCAATGAGCAGTTCTTC. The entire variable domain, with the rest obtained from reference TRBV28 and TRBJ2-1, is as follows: DVKVTQSSRYLVKRTGEKVFLECVQDMDHENMFWYRQDPGLGLRLIYFSYDVKMKEKGDIPEGYSVSREKKERFSLILESASTNQTSMYLCASSLWAGVFNEQFFGPGTRLTVL.